The next 23 T cell receptor beta chains were all read from a single sample in a study of identical twins. Each CDR3 protein is one row after TCRdb ran MiXCR on the 5' RACE reads. The sample includes 700,000 or so distinct CDR3 sequences, around 8.6% of them seen just once. These data were also filed under a second study, of yellow fever vaccine responses in identical twins.

Source material: PBMCs. Receptor source: a woman aged 18-29 years in good health.

This chain uses TRBV6-2 or TRBV6-3 with TRBJ2-1, with D uncertain. Trimming left V 2 bases short and J 10 bases short, with 15 bases between. CDR1 is MNHEY, CDR2 SVGEGT, per germline. The CDR3 covers 14 residues. The CDR3 is CASSYPNVGREQFF. The CDR3 region has the DNA TGTGCCAGCAGTTACCCCAACGTCGGCAGGGAGCAGTTCTTC.

The rearrangement links TRBV12-3 or TRBV12-4 to TRBJ1-1; D gene unclear. The CDR3 length is 12 residues. V was pared by 3 bases and J by 7 bases, with 9 bases between. CDR3 in DNA: TGTGCCAGCAGTTTTGGAGGAGTTGAAGCTTTCTTT. Translating gives CASSFGGVEAFF.

In this sample, this clonotype turned up a few times. The chain is built from TRBV28 and TRBJ2-3; 8 bases line up with TRBD2. The CDR3 has 14 amino acids. CDR1 and CDR2 from the germline V gene are MDHEN and SYDVKM. Trimming removed 4 bases from V and 4 bases from J; junction bases left unmatched: 4. Written as DNA, the CDR3 is TGTGCCAGCAGTTCCGGGGGGGGCCCAGATACGCAGTATTTT. Protein product: CASSSGGGPDTQYF. The full variable domain, its missing parts supplied by reference TRBV28 and TRBJ2-3, is DVKVTQSSRYLVKRTGEKVFLECVQDMDHENMFWYRQDPGLGLRLIYFSYDVKMKEKGDIPEGYSVSREKKERFSLILESASTNQTSMYLCASSSGGGPDTQYFGPGTRLTVL.

This clonotype was recorded many times. The rearrangement uses TRBV4-3 and TRBJ1-2; the D is unclear. Germline V gene lookup returns CDR1 LGHNA and CDR2 YSLEER. This CDR3 spans 15 amino acids. Trimming took off 0 bases at V and 3 bases at J, with 11 bases between the two ends. DNA for the CDR3: TGCGCCAGCAGCCAAGATATCGGTACCTACTATGGCTACACCTTC. Translating gives CASSQDIGTYYGYTF.

The chain recombines TRBV15 with TRBJ2-1; D call uncertain. The germline V gene encodes CDR1 LNHNV and CDR2 YYDKDF (reference sequence). The length of the CDR3 is 13 residues. The ends were cut back, 1 base at V and 10 bases at J, with 11 bases in the middle. CDR3 protein: CATSRAQPLEQFF. CDR3 nucleotide sequence: TGTGCCACCAGCAGAGCCCAGCCGTTAGAGCAGTTCTTC.

This clonotype was counted ten times or more. The rearrangement uses TRBV5-1 and TRBJ2-7; no clear D. V was pared by 0 bases and J by 3 bases, with 13 bases between. The CDR3 has 15 residues. The germline V gene has CDR1 SGHRS and CDR2 YFSETQ. CDR3 residues: CASSLEAGILYEQYF. As DNA, the CDR3 is TGCGCCAGCAGCTTGGAAGCAGGAATTCTCTACGAGCAGTACTTC.

This clonotype has a handful of counts. The V call is TRBV11-2, the J call TRBJ2-7, with a possible D match to TRBD1 (5 bases). Looked up from germline, CDR1 is SGHAT and CDR2 is FQNNGV. The CDR3 is made up of 16 amino acids. Trimming shortened V by 5 bases and J by 0 bases, and 17 bases separated the two germline ends. In DNA, the CDR3 is TGTGCCAGCAGCCGCCCAGGACACTCGAGCTCCTACGAGCAGTACTTC. This encodes CASSRPGHSSSYEQYF.

The chain couples TRBV20-1 to TRBJ2-7; 7 bases match TRBD1. Germline CDR1 is DFQATT and CDR2 is SNEGSKA (reference sequence). Germline trimming cut 0 bases from V and 2 bases from J; bases unmatched to any gene: 4. This CDR3 has 14 amino acids. CDR3 amino acids: CSARDSGQPYEQYF. The CDR3 region has the DNA TGCAGTGCTAGAGATTCGGGACAGCCCTACGAGCAGTACTTC.

The chain is built from TRBV6-5 and TRBJ2-4, with D maybe TRBD1 (6 bases). V was shortened by 0 bases and J by 6 bases, with 12 bases between the two germline ends. From germline, CDR1 is MNHEY and CDR2 SVGAGI. The CDR3 runs 15 residues. The CDR3 is CASSYSPGHPNIQYF. DNA for the CDR3: TGTGCCAGCAGTTACTCTCCGGGACACCCAAACATTCAGTACTTC.

This clonotype was seen ten or more times. CDR3 region: CASSFTSSSYNEQFF. The DNA of the CDR3 is TGCGCCAGCAGCTTTACCTCTAGCTCCTACAATGAGCAGTTCTTC. V and J are TRBV5-1 and TRBJ2-1; D not certain. Looked up from germline, CDR1 is SGHRS and CDR2 is YFSETQ. The CDR3 is made up of 15 amino acids. V lost 2 bases and J 0 bases, leaving 9 bases between the germline ends.

V usage is TRBV5-1 and J usage is TRBJ2-3; a weak D match, TRBD2 (6 bases). The CDR3 sequence is 12 residues long. The germline gives CDR1 SGHRS, CDR2 YFSETQ. The V end was cut by 5 bases, the J end by 6 bases, with 10 bases between. The CDR3 reads CASRSEGDTQYF. CDR3 in DNA: TGCGCCAGCAGGTCGGAGGGCGATACGCAGTATTTT.

This clonotype appeared many times. Relative to the germline gene, one junction end is altered; a read error may explain this. The rearrangement links TRBV7-7 to TRBJ2-5; D is uncertain. The CDR3 loop spans 14 amino acids. Germline assignment: CDR1 SSHAT and CDR2 FNYEAQ (reference sequence). CDR3 sequence reads: CASSLSTAQETQYF. CDR3 bases: TGTGCTAGCAGCTTATCGACGGCCCAAGAGACCCAGTACTTC.

The sample holds many counts of this clonotype. The chain recombines TRBV7-2 with TRBJ1-5; 8 nucleotides line up with TRBD1. Trimming cost V 4 bases and J 0 bases; bases outside gene matches: 2. Germline V gene data show CDR1 as SGHTA and CDR2 as FQGNSA. The CDR3 has 15 residues. The CDR3 reads CASSSGGASNQPQHF. CDR3 nucleotides: TGTGCCAGCAGCTCAGGGGGCGCTAGCAATCAGCCCCAGCATTTT.

The chain employs TRBV5-1 and TRBJ2-7; 7 positions match TRBD2. This CDR3 region has 13 residues. After removal of 2 bases from V and 6 bases from J, the junction contained 5 bases not matched to a gene. Germline V CDR1 and CDR2: SGHRS, YFSETQ. The CDR3 spells CASSLGVAGEQYF. The CDR3 DNA reads TGCGCCAGCAGCTTAGGGGTAGCGGGCGAGCAGTACTTC.

The chain has TRBV6-1 and TRBJ1-6; D not resolved. The CDR3 runs 14 residues. Germline assignment: CDR1 MNHNS and CDR2 SASEGT. Trimming pared 10 bases from V and 13 bases from J, leaving 23 bases between. CDR3 loop: CATSSTAYLDPLHF. The DNA for the CDR3 is TGTGCCACTTCTTCGACCGCGTATTTAGACCCCCTCCACTTT.

V and J are TRBV4-1 and TRBJ2-1; possibly TRBD2 for D (5 bases). The CDR3 contains 18 residues. CDR1 MGHRA and CDR2 YSYEKL come from the germline V gene. The germline V and J ends were trimmed by 1 base and 5 bases, with 21 bases remaining between them. The CDR3 bases are TGCGCCAGCAGCCAAGTGGCTCAGAGGGTTGGTATAGACAATGAGCAGTTCTTC. As protein: CASSQVAQRVGIDNEQFF.

In this sample, this clonotype turned up many times. The chain recombines TRBV14 with TRBJ2-1; 9 bases fit TRBD2. Germline V CDR1 and CDR2: SGHDN, FVKESK. The CDR3 covers 14 residues. The trim removed 0 bases at V and 9 bases at J, leaving 3 bases unmatched. CDR3 amino acids: CASSQEISGGEQFF. The CDR3 nucleotides are TGTGCCAGCAGCCAAGAAATTAGCGGGGGTGAGCAGTTCTTC.

This clonotype has a handful of counts. This sequence joins TRBV4-3 and TRBJ2-5; no reliable D call. This CDR3 spans 13 amino acids. Trimming pared 3 bases from V and 5 bases from J, leaving 10 bases between. The germline gives CDR1 LGHNA, CDR2 YSLEER. In DNA form, the CDR3 reads TGCGCCAGCAGCCAGCGACTCCCGGAGACCCAGTACTTC. This encodes CASSQRLPETQYF.

The sample holds a few counts of this clonotype. This chain joins TRBV9 and TRBJ2-3, with D possibly being TRBD2 (5 bases). This CDR3 has 16 residues. Trimming cost V 4 bases and J 3 bases, with 18 bases left between them. Germline V CDR1 and CDR2: SGDLS, YYNGEE. The CDR3 bases are TGTGCCAGCAGCATGGGAGTCAACTTTTTAACAGATACGCAGTATTTT. This encodes CASSMGVNFLTDTQYF.

The rearrangement links TRBV5-1 to TRBJ2-1; maybe TRBD2 (6 bases). Deletions cut 4 bases from V and 5 bases from J, with 10 bases between. Germline-derived CDR1 and CDR2 are SGHRS and YFSETQ. CDR3 length: 13 residues. Here the CDR3 DNA reads TGCGCCAGCAGCGGGACTCCAAACAATGAGCAGTTCTTC. Amino acids: CASSGTPNNEQFF.

The V gene is TRBV29-1, the J gene TRBJ2-5; D may be TRBD2 (7 bases). V lost 6 bases and J 6 bases, leaving 17 bases between the germline ends. From germline, CDR1 is SQVTM and CDR2 ANQGSEA. This CDR3 is built from 13 residues. In DNA, the CDR3 is TGCAGCGTGGGTTTAGGGGGGGATCAGACCCAGTACTTC. This codes for CSVGLGGDQTQYF. The variable domain in full, with the rest retrieved from reference TRBV29-1 and TRBJ2-5, is SAVISQKPSRDICQRGTSLTIQCQVDSQVTMMFWYRQQPGQSLTLIATANQGSEATYESGFVIDKFPISRPNLTFSTLTVSNMSPEDSSIYLCSVGLGGDQTQYFGPGTRLLVL.

This clonotype was seen just once. The chain combines TRBV7-9 with TRBJ2-7, with 9 bases matching TRBD1. The J segment lost 3 bases and the V segment lost 8 bases, leaving 2 bases of the junction unmatched. The CDR3 contains 12 residues. Looked up from germline, CDR1 is SEHNR and CDR2 is FQNEAQ (reference sequence). The CDR3 is CASGGQGYEQYF. The CDR3 DNA sequence: TGTGCCAGCGGGGGACAGGGCTACGAGCAGTACTTC.

The chain has TRBV3-1 and TRBJ2-7, with D perhaps matching TRBD1 (6 bases). Germline V lookup: CDR1 LGHDT, CDR2 YNNKEL (reference sequence). V shed 4 bases and J shed 3 bases, with 13 bases lying between them. CDR3 length equals 14 residues. The CDR3 reads CASSLMDSLYEQYF. For the CDR3, the DNA is TGTGCCAGCAGCCTAATGGACAGCCTCTACGAGCAGTACTTC.